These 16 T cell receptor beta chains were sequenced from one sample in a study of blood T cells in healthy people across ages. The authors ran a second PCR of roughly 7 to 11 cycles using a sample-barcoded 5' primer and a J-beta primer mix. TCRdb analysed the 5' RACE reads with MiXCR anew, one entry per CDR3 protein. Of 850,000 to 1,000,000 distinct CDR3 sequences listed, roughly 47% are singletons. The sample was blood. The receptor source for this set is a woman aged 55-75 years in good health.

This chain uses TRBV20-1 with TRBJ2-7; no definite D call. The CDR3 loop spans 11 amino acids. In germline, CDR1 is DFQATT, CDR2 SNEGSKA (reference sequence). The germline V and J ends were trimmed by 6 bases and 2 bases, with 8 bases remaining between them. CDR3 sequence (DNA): TGCAGTGCAGGAGTGGCCTACGAGCAGTACTTC. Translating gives CSAGVAYEQYF.

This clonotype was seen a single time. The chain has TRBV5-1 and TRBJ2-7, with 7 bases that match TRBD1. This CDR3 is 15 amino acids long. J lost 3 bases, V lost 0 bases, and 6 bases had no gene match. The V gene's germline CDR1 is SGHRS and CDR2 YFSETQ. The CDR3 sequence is CASSLVGTANYEQYF. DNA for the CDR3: TGCGCCAGCAGCTTGGTTGGGACAGCGAACTACGAGCAGTACTTC.

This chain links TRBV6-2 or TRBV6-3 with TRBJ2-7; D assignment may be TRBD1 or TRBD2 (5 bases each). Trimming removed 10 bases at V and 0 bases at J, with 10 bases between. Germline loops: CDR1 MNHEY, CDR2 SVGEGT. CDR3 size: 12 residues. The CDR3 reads CATAGSSYEQYF. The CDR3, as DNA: TGTGCCACGGCAGGGAGCTCCTACGAGCAGTACTTC.

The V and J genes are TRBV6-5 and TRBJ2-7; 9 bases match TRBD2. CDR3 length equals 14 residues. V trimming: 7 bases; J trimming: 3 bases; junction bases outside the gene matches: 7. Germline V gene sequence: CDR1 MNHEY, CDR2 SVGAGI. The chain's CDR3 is CASKPTSGYYEQYF. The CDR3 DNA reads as TGTGCCAGCAAACCGACTAGCGGTTACTACGAGCAGTACTTC.

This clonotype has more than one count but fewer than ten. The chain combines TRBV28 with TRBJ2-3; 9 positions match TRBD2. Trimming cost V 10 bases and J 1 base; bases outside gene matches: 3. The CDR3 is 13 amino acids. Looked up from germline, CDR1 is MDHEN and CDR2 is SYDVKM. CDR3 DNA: TGTGCCATCTCTAGCGGGGGCACAGATACGCAGTATTTT. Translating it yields CAISSGGTDTQYF.

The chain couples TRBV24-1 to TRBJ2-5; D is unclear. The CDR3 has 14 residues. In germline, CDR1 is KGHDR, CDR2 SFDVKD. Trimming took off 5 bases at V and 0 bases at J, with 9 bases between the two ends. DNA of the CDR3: TGTGCCACCAGTGTGTCCATTGACCAAGAGACCCAGTACTTC. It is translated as CATSVSIDQETQYF.

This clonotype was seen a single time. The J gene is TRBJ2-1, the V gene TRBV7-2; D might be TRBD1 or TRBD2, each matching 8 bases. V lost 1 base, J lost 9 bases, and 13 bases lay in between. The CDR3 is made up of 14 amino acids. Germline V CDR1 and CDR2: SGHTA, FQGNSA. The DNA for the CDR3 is TGTGCCAGCAGCTTAGGGACAGGGACTAGTGAGCAGTTCTTC. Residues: CASSLGTGTSEQFF.

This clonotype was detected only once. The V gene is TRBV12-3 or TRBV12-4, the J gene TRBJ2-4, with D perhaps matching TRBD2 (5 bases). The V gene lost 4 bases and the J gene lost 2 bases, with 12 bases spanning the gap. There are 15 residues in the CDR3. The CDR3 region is CASSYPGVSKNIQYF. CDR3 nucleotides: TGTGCCAGCAGTTATCCCGGGGTCTCCAAAAACATTCAGTACTTC.

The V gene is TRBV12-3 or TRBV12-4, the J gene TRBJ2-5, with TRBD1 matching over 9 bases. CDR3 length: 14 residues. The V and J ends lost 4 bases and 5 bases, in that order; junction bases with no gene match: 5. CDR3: CASSSTGGAETQYF. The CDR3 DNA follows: TGTGCCAGCAGTTCTACAGGGGGCGCCGAGACCCAGTACTTC.

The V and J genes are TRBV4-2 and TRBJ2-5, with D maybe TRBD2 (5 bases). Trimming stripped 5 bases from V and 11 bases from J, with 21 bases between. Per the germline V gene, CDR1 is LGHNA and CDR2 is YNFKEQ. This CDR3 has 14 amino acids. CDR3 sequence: CASSANSESSEQYF. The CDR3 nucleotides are TGTGCCAGCAGCGCGAATAGCGAGTCCTCTGAGCAGTACTTC.

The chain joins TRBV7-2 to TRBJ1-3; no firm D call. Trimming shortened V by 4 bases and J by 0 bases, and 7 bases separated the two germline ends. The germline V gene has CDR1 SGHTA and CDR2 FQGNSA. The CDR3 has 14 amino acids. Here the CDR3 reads CASSYSGSGNTIYF. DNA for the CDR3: TGTGCCAGCAGCTATTCAGGCTCTGGAAACACCATATATTTT.

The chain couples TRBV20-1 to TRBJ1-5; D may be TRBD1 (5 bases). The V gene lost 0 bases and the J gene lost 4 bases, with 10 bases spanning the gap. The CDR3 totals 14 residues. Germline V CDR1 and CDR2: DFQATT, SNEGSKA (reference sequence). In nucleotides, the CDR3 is TGCAGTGCTAGAGAACCGCAGGGTAATCAGCCCCAGCATTTT. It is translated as CSAREPQGNQPQHF.

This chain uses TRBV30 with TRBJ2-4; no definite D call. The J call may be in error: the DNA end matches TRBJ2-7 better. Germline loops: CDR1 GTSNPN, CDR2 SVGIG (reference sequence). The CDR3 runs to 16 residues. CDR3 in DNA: TGTGCCTGGAACCAACCCTACCCCGGTAGTCGAAACGAGCAGTACTTC. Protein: CAWNQPYPGSRNEQYF.

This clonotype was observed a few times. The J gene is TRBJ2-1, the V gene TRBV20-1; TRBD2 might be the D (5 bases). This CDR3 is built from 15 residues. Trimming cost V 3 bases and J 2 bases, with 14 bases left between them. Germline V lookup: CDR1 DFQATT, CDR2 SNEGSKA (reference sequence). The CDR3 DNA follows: TGCAGTGCTAGCATTGGTGCTAGCCCCTACAATGAGCAGTTCTTC. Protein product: CSASIGASPYNEQFF.

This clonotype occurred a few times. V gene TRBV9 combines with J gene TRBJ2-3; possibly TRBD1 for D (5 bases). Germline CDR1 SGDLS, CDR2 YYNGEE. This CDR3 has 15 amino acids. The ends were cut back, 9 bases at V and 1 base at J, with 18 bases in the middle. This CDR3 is CAILDSWKCTDTQYF. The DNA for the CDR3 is TGTGCCATCCTAGACAGTTGGAAGTGCACAGATACGCAGTATTTT.

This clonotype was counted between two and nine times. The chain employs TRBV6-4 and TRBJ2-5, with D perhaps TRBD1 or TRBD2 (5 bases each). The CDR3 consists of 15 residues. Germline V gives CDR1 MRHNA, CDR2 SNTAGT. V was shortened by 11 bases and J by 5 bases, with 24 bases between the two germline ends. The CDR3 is CAPTGGFGFSETQYF. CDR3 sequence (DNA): TGTGCCCCCACTGGGGGTTTTGGTTTTTCGGAGACCCAGTACTTC.